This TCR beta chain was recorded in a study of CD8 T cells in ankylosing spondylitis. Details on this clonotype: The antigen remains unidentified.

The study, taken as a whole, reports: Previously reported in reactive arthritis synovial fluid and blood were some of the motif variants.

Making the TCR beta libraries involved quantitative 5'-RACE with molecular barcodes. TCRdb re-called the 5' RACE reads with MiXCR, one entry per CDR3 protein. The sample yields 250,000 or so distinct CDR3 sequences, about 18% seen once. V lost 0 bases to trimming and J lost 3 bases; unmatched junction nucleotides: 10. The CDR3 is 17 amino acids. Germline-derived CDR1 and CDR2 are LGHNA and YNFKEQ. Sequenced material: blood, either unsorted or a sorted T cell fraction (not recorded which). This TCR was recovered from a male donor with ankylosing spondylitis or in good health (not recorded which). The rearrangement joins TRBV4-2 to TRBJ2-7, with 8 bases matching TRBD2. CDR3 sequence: CASSQERTSGGFYEQYF. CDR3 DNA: TGTGCCAGCAGCCAAGAGCGAACTAGCGGAGGTTTCTACGAGCAGTACTTC.